This passage covers 13 T cell receptor beta chains from one sample sequenced in a study of CD8 T cells in Susac syndrome. RNA in amounts of roughly 0.5 to 1 ug was reverse transcribed with random hexamers. TCRdb re-called the immunoSEQ multiplex PCR reads with MiXCR, one entry per CDR3 protein. Counted here are 250,000 to 300,000 distinct CDR3 sequences, 75% to 90% occurring once; the ten biggest clones make up 0.18%. The specimen was CD8+ T cells from PBMCs. The receptor set was obtained from a human donor with multiple sclerosis.

This chain joins TRBV29-1 and TRBJ2-5; possible D gene TRBD2, 5 bases. The CDR3 covers 11 residues. Germline CDR1 SQVTM, CDR2 ANQGSEA. The V and J ends lost 6 bases and 3 bases respectively, with 8 bases between them. CDR3 DNA sequence: TGCAGCGTCCACGGGAAAGAGACCCAGTACTTC. Protein product: CSVHGKETQYF.

DNA of the CDR3: TGTGCCAGCAGTGGAAGAACAGGGTGGGGGAATCAGCCCCAGCATTTT. It yields the protein CASSGRTGWGNQPQHF. V is TRBV6-2 or TRBV6-3 and J is TRBJ1-5, with D maybe TRBD1 (6 bases). The CDR3 consists of 16 residues. Germline CDR1 MNHEY, CDR2 SVGEGT. Deletions cut 5 bases from V and 4 bases from J, with 18 bases between.

The chain uses TRBV27 and TRBJ2-3, with D maybe TRBD2 (6 bases). With 5 bases removed from V and 2 bases from J, the gap between germline ends came to 17 bases. The CDR3 is made up of 16 amino acids. Germline assignment: CDR1 MNHEY and CDR2 SMNVEV (reference sequence). The CDR3 DNA is TGTGCCAGCAGTCCCACGACTAGTAGCTTCACAGATACGCAGTATTTT. Its protein is CASSPTTSSFTDTQYF.

This clonotype has just one count. CDR3 residues: CASSEVLAVTGELFF. CDR3 in DNA: TGTGCCAGCAGTGAAGTATTAGCGGTCACCGGGGAGCTGTTTTTT. The rearrangement joins TRBV2 to TRBJ2-2; TRBD2 is a possible D gene (6 bases). This CDR3 region has 15 residues. V was shortened by 1 base and J by 4 bases, with 10 bases between the two germline ends. CDR1 is SNHLY, CDR2 FYNNEI, per germline.

The chain couples TRBV7-9 to TRBJ2-5, with TRBD1 matching 12 bases. The CDR3 loop spans 15 amino acids. The germline V gene has CDR1 SEHNR and CDR2 FQNEAQ (reference sequence). The V segment lost 4 bases and the J segment 5 bases; nucleotides outside the gene matches: 5. In DNA, the CDR3 is TGTGCCAGCAGCTCCGGGACAGGGGGCACGGAGACCCAGTACTTC. It is translated as CASSSGTGGTETQYF.

This chain links TRBV4-3 with TRBJ1-2; D is unresolved. The CDR3 sequence is 18 residues long. The germline V and J ends were trimmed by 1 base and 3 bases, with 21 bases remaining between them. The germline CDR1 and CDR2 sequences are LGHNA and YSLEER. The CDR3 DNA is TGCGCCAGCAGCCAAGTCGACGTTGTAGGAGCCTCGGACTATGGCTACACCTTC. The encoded protein is CASSQVDVVGASDYGYTF.

The V gene is TRBV15, the J gene TRBJ2-1; D possibly corresponds to TRBD2 (6 bases). Germline V gene data show CDR1 as LNHNV and CDR2 as YYDKDF (reference sequence). Trimming removed 1 base from V and 10 bases from J, with 11 bases in between. This CDR3 is 13 amino acids long. The CDR3 DNA is TGTGCCACCAGCAGAGCTGGGGCGGGGGAGCAGTTCTTC. Amino acid sequence: CATSRAGAGEQFF.

The CDR3 coding sequence is TGTGCCAGCAGCAAACTCACGGGACAAGAGACCCAGTACTTC. As protein: CASSKLTGQETQYF. V gene TRBV12-3 or TRBV12-4 combines with J gene TRBJ2-5, with TRBD2 as a possible D gene (5 bases). The length of the CDR3 is 14 residues. V was pared by 6 bases and J by 2 bases, with 13 bases between.

This rearrangement joins TRBV23-1 to TRBJ1-5; the D is unclear. TRBV23-1 has ORF status, its function being uncertain. The CDR3 totals 15 residues. V was shortened by 2 bases and J by 1 base, with 9 bases between the two germline ends. The CDR3 DNA follows: TGCGCCAGCAGTCAAAGGGTACCGAGCAATCAGCCCCAGCATTTT. It specifies CASSQRVPSNQPQHF.

The V and J genes are TRBV7-6 and TRBJ2-2; no reliable D call. The CDR3 has 11 amino acids. Trimming took off 0 bases at V and 10 bases at J, with 3 bases between the two ends. Germline-derived CDR1 and CDR2 are SGHVS and FNYEAQ. CDR3 sequence reads: CASSLATELFF. Here the CDR3 DNA reads TGTGCCAGCAGCTTAGCGACGGAGCTGTTTTTT.

The rearrangement uses TRBV6-5 and TRBJ2-7, with TRBD1 identical over 9 bases. V dropped 2 bases and J dropped 4; count of bases not matched to a gene: 9. The germline V gene encodes CDR1 MNHEY and CDR2 SVGAGI. The length of the CDR3 is 16 residues. The CDR3: CASSYPSGTGLYEQYF. The CDR3 bases are TGTGCCAGCAGTTACCCCTCCGGGACAGGGTTATACGAGCAGTACTTC.

V usage is TRBV18 and J usage is TRBJ2-1; D might be TRBD1 (6 bases). The CDR3 is made up of 17 amino acids. CDR1 and CDR2 from the germline V gene are KGHSH and LQKENI. The V end lost 0 bases, the J end lost 4 bases, and 16 bases lay between the germline ends. The CDR3 sequence is CASSPPKQGPGYNEQFF. The CDR3 region has the DNA TGTGCCAGCTCACCACCGAAACAGGGCCCCGGTTACAATGAGCAGTTCTTC.

This chain connects TRBV28 to TRBJ2-3; D tentatively fits TRBD1 or TRBD2 (6 bases each). Trimming cost V 6 bases and J 1 base, with 17 bases left between them. Per germline, CDR1 MDHEN and CDR2 SYDVKM. The CDR3 spans 16 residues. For the CDR3, the DNA is TGTGCCAGCAGCGGTAGGGGGGCCCGGGGCACAGATACGCAGTATTTT. This sequence encodes CASSGRGARGTDTQYF.